This TCR beta chain was recorded in a study of T cells in Graves' hyperthyroidism and ophthalmopathy. Study-wide points: Most clonotypes that expanded in the thyroid above 0.001 also showed up in blood.

The CDR3 regions of TCR beta were amplified from RNA transcripts. When the TCR CDR3 underwent first-round RT-PCR, the HTBI primer set was used. TCRdb re-derived calls from the multiplex PCR reads in MiXCR, one entry per CDR3 protein. The repertoire holds around 390,000 distinct CDR3 sequences, about 15% seen once, with about 18% in the top ten. Note on this clonotype: Its specificity is not known.

Together with thyroid ultrasound, orbital computed tomography, serum thyroxine and TRAb, clinical symptoms were used for diagnoses. Fresh 10 ml peripheral blood yielded PBMCs. The specimen sequenced was blood. This sequence was found in a woman aged 25-40 years with Graves' ophthalmopathy.

The CDR3 is CASSIKTGTYEQYF. CDR3 DNA sequence: TGTGCCAGTAGTATCAAGACAGGGACCTACGAGCAGTACTTC. The V call is TRBV19, the J call TRBJ2-7; TRBD1 matches at 7 bases. With V trimmed by 3 bases and J by 2 bases, 4 bases remained unmatched. The CDR3 spans 14 residues. Germline values: CDR1 LNHDA, CDR2 SQIVND (reference sequence).